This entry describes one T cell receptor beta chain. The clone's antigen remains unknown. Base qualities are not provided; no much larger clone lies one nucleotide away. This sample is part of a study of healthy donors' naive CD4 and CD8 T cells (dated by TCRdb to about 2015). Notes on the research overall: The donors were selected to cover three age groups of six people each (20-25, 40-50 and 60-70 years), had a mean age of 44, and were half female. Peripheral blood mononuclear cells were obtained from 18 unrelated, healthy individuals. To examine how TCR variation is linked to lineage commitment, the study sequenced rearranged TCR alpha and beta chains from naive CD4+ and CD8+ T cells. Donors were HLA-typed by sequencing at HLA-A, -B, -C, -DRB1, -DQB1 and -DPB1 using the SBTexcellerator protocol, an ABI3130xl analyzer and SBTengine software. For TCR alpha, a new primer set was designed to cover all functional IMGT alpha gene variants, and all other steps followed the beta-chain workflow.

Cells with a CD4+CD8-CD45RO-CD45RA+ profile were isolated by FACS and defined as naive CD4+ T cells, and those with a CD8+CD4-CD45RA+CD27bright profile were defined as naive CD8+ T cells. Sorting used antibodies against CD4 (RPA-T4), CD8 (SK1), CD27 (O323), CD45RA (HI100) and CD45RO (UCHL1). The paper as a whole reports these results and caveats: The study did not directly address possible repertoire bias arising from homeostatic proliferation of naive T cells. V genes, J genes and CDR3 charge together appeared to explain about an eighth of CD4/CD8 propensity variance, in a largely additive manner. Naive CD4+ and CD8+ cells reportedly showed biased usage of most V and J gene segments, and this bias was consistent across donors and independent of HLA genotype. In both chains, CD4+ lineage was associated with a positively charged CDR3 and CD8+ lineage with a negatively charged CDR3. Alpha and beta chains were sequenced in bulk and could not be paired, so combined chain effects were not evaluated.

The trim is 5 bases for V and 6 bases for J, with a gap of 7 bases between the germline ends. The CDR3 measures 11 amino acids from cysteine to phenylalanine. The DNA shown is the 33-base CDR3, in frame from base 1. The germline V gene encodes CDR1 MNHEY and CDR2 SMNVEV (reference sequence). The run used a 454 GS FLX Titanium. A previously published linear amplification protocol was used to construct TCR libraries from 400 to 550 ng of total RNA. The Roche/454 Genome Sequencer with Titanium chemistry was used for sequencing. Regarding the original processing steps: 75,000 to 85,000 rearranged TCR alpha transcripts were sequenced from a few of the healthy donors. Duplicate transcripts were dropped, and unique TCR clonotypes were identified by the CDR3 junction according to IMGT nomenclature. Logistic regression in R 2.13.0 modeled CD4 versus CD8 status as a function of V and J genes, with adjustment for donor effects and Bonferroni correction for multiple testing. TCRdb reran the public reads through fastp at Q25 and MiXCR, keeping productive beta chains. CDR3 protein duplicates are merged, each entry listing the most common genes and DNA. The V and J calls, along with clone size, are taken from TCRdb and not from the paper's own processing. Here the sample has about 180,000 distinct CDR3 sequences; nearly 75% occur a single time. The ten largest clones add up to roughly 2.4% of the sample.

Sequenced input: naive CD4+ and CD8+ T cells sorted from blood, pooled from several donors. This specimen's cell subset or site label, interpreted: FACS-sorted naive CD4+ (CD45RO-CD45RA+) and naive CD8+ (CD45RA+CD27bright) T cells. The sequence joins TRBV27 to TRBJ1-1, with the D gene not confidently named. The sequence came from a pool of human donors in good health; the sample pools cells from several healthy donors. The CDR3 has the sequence CASSRNAEAFF. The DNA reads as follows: TGTGCCAGCAGTAGAAACGCTGAAGCTTTCTTT.